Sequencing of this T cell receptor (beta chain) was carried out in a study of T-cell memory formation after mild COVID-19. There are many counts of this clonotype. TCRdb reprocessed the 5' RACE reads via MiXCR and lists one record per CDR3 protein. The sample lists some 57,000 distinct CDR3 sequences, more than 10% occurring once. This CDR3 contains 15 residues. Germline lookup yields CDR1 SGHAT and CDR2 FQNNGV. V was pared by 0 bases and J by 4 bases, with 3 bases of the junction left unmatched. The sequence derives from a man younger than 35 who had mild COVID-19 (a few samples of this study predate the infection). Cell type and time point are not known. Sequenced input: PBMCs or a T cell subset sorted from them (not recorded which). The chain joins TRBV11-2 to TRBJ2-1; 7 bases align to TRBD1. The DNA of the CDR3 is TGTGCCAGCAGCTTAGATCGGACAGGTTACAATGAGCAGTTCTTC. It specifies CASSLDRTGYNEQFF.